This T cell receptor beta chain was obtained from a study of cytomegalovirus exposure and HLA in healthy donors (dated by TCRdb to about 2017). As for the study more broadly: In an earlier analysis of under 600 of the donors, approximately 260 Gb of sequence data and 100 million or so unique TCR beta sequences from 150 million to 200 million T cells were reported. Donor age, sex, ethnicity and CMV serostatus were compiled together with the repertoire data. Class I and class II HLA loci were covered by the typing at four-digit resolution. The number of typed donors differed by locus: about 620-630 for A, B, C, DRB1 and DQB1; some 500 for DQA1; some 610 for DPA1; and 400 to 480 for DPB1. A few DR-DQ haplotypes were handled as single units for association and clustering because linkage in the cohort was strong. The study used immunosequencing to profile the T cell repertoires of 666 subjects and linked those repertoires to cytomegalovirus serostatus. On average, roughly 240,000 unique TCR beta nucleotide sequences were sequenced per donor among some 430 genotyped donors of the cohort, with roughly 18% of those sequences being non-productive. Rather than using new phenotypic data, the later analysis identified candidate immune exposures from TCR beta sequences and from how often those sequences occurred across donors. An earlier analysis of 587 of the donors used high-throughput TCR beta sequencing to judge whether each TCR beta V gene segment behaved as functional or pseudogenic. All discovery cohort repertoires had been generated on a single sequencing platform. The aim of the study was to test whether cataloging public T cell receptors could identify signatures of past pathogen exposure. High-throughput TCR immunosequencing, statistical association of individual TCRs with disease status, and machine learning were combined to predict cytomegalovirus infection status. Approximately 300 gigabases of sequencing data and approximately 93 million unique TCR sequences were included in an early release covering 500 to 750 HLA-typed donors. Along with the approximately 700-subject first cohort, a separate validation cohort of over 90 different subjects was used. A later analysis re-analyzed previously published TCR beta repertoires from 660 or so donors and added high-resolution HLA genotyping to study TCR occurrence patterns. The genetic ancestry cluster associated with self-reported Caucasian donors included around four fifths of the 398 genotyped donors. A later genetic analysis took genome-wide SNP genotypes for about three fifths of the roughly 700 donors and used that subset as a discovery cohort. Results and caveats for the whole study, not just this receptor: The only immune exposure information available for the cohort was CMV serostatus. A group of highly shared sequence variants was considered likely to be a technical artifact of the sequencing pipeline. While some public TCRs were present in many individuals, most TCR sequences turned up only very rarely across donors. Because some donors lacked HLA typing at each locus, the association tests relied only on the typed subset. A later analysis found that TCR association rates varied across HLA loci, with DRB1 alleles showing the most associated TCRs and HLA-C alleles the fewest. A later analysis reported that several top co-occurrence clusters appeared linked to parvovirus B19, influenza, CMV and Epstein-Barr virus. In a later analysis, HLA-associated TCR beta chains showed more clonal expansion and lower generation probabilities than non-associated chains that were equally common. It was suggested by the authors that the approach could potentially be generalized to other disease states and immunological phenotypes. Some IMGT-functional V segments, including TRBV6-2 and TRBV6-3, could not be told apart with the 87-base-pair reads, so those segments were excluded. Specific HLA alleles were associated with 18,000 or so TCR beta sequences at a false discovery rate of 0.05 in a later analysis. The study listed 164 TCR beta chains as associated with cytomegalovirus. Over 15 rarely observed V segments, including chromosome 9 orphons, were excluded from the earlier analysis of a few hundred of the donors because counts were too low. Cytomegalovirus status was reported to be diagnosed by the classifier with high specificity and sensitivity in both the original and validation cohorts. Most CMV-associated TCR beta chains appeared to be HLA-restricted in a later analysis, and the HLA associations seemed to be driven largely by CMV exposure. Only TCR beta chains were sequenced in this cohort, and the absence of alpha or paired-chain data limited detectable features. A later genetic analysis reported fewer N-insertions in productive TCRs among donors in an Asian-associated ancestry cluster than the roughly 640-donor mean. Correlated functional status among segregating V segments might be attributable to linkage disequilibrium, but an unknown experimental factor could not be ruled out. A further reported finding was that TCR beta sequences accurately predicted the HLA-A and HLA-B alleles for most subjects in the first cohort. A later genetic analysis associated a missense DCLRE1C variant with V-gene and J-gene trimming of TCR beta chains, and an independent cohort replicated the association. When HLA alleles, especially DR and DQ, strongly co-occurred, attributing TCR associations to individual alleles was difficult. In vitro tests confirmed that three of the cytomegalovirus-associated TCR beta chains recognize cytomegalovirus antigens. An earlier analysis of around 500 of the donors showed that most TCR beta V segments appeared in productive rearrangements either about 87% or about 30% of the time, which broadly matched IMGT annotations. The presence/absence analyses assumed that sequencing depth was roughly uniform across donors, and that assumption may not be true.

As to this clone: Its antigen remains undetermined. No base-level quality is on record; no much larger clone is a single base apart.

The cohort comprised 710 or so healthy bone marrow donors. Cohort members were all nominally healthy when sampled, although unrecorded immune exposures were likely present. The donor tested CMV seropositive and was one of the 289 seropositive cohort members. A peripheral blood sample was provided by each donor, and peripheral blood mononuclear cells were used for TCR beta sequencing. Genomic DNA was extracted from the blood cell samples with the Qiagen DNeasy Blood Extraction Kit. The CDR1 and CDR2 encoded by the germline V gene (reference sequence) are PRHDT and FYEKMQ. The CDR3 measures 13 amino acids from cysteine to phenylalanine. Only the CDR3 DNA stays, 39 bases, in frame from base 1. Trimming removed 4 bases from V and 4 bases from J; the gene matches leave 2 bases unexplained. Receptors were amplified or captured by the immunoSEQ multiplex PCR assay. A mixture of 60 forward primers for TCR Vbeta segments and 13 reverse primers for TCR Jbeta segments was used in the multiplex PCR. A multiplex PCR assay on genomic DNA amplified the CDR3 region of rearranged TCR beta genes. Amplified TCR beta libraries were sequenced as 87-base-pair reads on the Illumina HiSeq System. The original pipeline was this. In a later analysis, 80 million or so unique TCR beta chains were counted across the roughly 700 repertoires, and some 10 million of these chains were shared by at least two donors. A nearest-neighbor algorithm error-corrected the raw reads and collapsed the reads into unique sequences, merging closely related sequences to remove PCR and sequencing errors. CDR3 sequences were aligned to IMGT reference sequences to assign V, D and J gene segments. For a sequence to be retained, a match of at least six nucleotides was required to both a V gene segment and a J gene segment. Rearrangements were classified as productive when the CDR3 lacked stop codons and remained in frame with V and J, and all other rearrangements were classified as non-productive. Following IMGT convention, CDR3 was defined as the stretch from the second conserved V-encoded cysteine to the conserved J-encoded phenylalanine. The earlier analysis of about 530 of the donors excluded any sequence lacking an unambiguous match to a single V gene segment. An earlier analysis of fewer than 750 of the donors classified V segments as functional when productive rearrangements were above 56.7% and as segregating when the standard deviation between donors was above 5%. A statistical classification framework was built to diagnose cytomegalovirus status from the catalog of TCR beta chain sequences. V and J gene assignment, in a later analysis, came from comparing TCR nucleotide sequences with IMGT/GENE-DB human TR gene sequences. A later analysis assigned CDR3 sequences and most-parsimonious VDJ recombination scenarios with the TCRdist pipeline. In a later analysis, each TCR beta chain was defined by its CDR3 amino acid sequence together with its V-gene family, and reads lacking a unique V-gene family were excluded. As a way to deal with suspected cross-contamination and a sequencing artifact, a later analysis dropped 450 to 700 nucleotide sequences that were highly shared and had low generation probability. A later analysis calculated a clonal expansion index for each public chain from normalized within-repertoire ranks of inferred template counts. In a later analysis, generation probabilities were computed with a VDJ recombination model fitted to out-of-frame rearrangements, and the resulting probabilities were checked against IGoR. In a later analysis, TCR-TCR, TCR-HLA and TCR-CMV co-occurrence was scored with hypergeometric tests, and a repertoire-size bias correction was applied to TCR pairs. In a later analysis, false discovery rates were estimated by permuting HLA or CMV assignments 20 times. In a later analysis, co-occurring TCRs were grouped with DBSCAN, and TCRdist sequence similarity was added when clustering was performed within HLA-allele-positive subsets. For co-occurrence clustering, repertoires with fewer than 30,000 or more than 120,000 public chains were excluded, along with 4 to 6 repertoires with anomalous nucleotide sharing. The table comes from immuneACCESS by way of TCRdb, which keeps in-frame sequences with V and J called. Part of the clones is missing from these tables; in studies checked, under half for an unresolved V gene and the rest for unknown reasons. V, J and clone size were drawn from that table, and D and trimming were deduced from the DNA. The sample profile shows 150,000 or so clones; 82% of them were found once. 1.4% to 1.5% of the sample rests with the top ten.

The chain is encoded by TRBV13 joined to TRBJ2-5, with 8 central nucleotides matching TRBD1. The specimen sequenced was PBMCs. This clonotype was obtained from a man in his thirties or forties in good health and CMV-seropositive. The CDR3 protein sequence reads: CASSSTGAETQYF. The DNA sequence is TGTGCCAGCAGCTCGACAGGGGCAGAGACCCAGTACTTC. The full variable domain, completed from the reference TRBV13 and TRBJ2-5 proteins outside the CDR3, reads AAGVIQSPRHLIKEKRETATLKCYPIPRHDTVYWYQQGPGQDPQFLISFYEKMQSDKGSIPDRFSAQQFSDYHSELNMSSLELGDSALYFCASSSTGAETQYFGPGTRLLVL.